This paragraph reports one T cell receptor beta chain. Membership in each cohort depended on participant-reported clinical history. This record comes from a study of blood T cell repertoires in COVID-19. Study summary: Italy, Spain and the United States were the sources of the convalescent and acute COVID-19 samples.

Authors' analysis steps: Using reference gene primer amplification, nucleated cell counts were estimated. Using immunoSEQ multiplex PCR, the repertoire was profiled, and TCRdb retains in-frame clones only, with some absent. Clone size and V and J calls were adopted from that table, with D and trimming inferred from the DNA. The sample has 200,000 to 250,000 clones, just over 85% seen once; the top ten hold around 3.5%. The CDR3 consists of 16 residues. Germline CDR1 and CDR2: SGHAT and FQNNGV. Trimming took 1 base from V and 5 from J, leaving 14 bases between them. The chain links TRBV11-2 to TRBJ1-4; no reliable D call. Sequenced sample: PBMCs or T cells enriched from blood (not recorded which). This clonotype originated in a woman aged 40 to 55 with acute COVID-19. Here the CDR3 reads CASSLGSGTLNEKLFF. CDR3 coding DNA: TGTGCCAGCAGCTTAGGGTCGGGTACTCTCAATGAAAAACTGTTTTTT.